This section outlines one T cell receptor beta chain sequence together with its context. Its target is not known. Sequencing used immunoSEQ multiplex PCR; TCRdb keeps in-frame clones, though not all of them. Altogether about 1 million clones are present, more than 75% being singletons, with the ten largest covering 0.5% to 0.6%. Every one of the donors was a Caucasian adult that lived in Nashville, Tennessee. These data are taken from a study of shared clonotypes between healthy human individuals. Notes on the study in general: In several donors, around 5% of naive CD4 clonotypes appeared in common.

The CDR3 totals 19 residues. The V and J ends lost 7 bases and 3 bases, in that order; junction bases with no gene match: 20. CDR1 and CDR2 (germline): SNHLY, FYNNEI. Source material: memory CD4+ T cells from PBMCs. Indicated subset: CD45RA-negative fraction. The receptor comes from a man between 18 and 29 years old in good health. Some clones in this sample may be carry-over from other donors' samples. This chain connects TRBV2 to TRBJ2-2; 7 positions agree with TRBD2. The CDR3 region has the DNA TGTGCCAGCACCACCGGGCAGGGTTTGGCTAGCGGTTACACCGGGGAGCTGTTTTTT. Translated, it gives CASTTGQGLASGYTGELFF.